The 21 T cell receptor beta chains reported below all come from one sample, sequenced in a study of blood T cell repertoires in COVID-19. Repertoires were generated with immunoSEQ multiplex PCR, while TCRdb's copy carries only in-frame clones and drops some. This sample has 150,000 to 200,000 clones; around four fifths occur once, and the top ten carry 13%. Sample: PBMCs or T cells enriched from blood (not recorded which). The receptors were gathered from an older woman who had recovered from COVID-19.

J is TRBJ2-3 and V is TRBV28, with TRBD2 matching 7 bases. V was pared by 2 bases and J by 6 bases, with 11 bases of the junction left unmatched. The CDR3 consists of 16 residues. CDR1 MDHEN and CDR2 SYDVKM come from the germline V gene. The CDR3 spells CASSLAGAGEGDTQYF. CDR3 bases: TGTGCCAGCAGTTTAGCCGGGGCGGGAGAGGGGGATACGCAGTATTTT.

Note on this clone: Other DNA sequences from this sample encode an identical CDR3 as well. The rearrangement uses TRBV4-1 and TRBJ2-7, with 7 bases fitting TRBD2. J was trimmed by 0 bases and V by 6 bases; bases with no gene match: 14. The CDR3 has 17 amino acids. Per the germline V gene, CDR1 is MGHRA and CDR2 is YSYEKL. CDR3 residues: CASSPRFPSGSSYEQYF. CDR3 in DNA: TGCGCCAGCAGTCCCCGATTTCCTAGCGGCTCCTCCTACGAGCAGTACTTC.

The chain is built from TRBV5-1 and TRBJ1-1; the match to TRBD1 covers 9 bases. Germline CDR1 SGHRS, CDR2 YFSETQ. This CDR3 contains 15 residues. V shed 4 bases, J shed 4 bases, and the junction held 8 bases outside the gene matches. Here the CDR3 reads CASSLQGASGTEAFF. The CDR3 coding sequence is TGCGCCAGCAGCCTACAGGGGGCGTCGGGCACTGAAGCTTTCTTT.

The chain uses TRBV3-1 (or the pseudogene TRBV3-2) and TRBJ2-3; tentative D call: TRBD2 (6 bases). V was cut by 4 bases and J by 3 bases, with 20 bases left in between. Germline loops: CDR1 LGHDT, CDR2 YNNKEL (reference sequence). This CDR3 comprises 17 residues. The chain's CDR3 is CASSPLTDYRSTDTQYF. The DNA for the CDR3 is TGTGCCAGCAGCCCACTAACGGACTATAGGAGTACAGATACGCAGTATTTT.

CDR3 bases: TGCGCCAGCAGCTTGGCAACAGGGCACTATGGCTACACCTTC. Residues: CASSLATGHYGYTF. The chain has TRBV5-1 and TRBJ1-2; possibly TRBD1 for D (6 bases). The germline V gene has CDR1 SGHRS and CDR2 YFSETQ. Trimming pared 0 bases from V and 3 bases from J, leaving 9 bases between. The CDR3 consists of 14 residues.

In its sample, this clone was seen a few times. The rearrangement links TRBV7-8 to TRBJ2-1; TRBD1 is a possible D gene (6 bases). Germline V gene lookup returns CDR1 SGHVS and CDR2 FQNEAQ. Trimming stripped 4 bases from V and 8 bases from J, with 21 bases between. CDR3 length: 16 residues. The CDR3 here is CASSSRGAGVNHEQFF. The CDR3 DNA reads as TGTGCCAGCAGCTCTAGAGGGGCAGGGGTTAACCATGAGCAGTTCTTC.

This clone was observed a handful of times. The CDR3 loop is CASSKDRSHPVRYNEQFF. CDR3 coding DNA: TGTGCCAGCAGCAAAGATAGGAGCCATCCGGTTCGTTACAATGAGCAGTTCTTC. V and J are TRBV21-1 and TRBJ2-1; TRBD2, the D gene given by the table, was not confirmed from the DNA. TRBV21-1 is noted as a pseudogene. CDR3 length: 18 residues.

The chain uses TRBV5-1 and TRBJ2-7; 11 bases fit TRBD2. The CDR3 runs to 15 residues. Germline CDR1 and CDR2: SGHRS and YFSETQ. The ends lost 4 bases at V and 2 bases at J; junction bases unmatched: 5. CDR3 sequence: CASSTIAGGTYEQYF. The CDR3 DNA reads TGCGCCAGCAGCACAATAGCGGGGGGGACCTACGAGCAGTACTTC.

The chain links TRBV5-1 to TRBJ2-2, with a possible D match to TRBD1 (5 bases). Germline loops: CDR1 SGHRS, CDR2 YFSETQ. The CDR3 covers 13 residues. V was trimmed by 6 bases and J by 6 bases, leaving 12 bases between them. The CDR3 protein is CASKQAVAGELFF. The CDR3 nucleotides are TGCGCCAGCAAACAGGCGGTCGCCGGGGAGCTGTTTTTT.

The rearrangement joins TRBV7-9 to TRBJ2-1; 10 bases match TRBD1. This CDR3 spans 15 amino acids. After removal of 5 bases from V and 6 bases from J, the junction contained 7 bases not matched to a gene. Germline V gene lookup returns CDR1 SEHNR and CDR2 FQNEAQ (reference sequence). Written as DNA, the CDR3 is TGTGCCAGCAGCCGAGGACAGGGGGACGTCAATGAGCAGTTCTTC. Translating gives CASSRGQGDVNEQFF.

This chain links TRBV28 with TRBJ1-6, with D possibly being TRBD1 (6 bases). The CDR3 consists of 13 residues. In germline, CDR1 is MDHEN, CDR2 SYDVKM. Trimming stripped 5 bases from V and 13 bases from J, with 15 bases between. The CDR3 DNA reads TGTGCCAGCAGTGTCCCTCAGGGGACGCCCCTCCACTTT. Translated, it gives CASSVPQGTPLHF.

The gene calls are TRBV2 and TRBJ1-4; D remains ambiguous. Trimming removed 1 base from V and 7 bases from J, with 13 bases in between. Germline lookup yields CDR1 SNHLY and CDR2 FYNNEI. This CDR3 spans 15 amino acids. CDR3: CASSEGRRFGEKLFF. The DNA for the CDR3 is TGTGCCAGCAGTGAAGGCCGGAGGTTTGGTGAAAAACTGTTTTTT. Full variable domain (rest looked up from reference TRBV2 and TRBJ1-4): EPEVTQTPSHQVTQMGQEVILRCVPISNHLYFYWYRQILGQKVEFLVSFYNNEISEKSEIFDDQFSVERPDGSNFTLKIRSTKLEDSAMYFCASSEGRRFGEKLFFGSGTQLSVL.

The chain uses TRBV19 and TRBJ2-1, with 7 bases that match TRBD2. Germline loops: CDR1 LNHDA, CDR2 SQIVND (reference sequence). Losses at the gene ends were 2 bases for V and 3 bases for J; bases not matched to a gene: 10. The CDR3 spans 17 residues. CDR3 amino acids: CASSIWSGIARYNEQFF. CDR3 nucleotides: TGTGCCAGTAGTATATGGAGCGGGATAGCCCGCTACAATGAGCAGTTCTTC.

The V and J genes are TRBV5-1 and TRBJ2-3; 12 bases match TRBD2. The V segment lost 4 bases and the J segment 4 bases; nucleotides outside the gene matches: 7. The CDR3 consists of 16 residues. CDR1 and CDR2 (germline): SGHRS, YFSETQ. CDR3 protein: CASSPTTSGSSDTQYF. CDR3 nucleotide sequence: TGCGCCAGCAGCCCCACGACTAGCGGGAGCTCAGATACGCAGTATTTT.

The CDR3 coding sequence is TGTGCCAGCAGTGCCGAGGGAGCCGGGGAGAATGAGCAGTTCTTC. Its translation is CASSAEGAGENEQFF. The V gene is TRBV2, the J gene TRBJ2-1; D might be TRBD2 (5 bases). The CDR3 contains 15 residues. Per the germline V gene, CDR1 is SNHLY and CDR2 is FYNNEI. V was pared by 4 bases and J by 7 bases, with 17 bases between. The whole variable domain, filled in from reference TRBV2 and TRBJ2-1, reads EPEVTQTPSHQVTQMGQEVILRCVPISNHLYFYWYRQILGQKVEFLVSFYNNEISEKSEIFDDQFSVERPDGSNFTLKIRSTKLEDSAMYFCASSAEGAGENEQFFGPGTRLTVL.

The V and J genes are TRBV5-1 and TRBJ1-6, with a possible D match to TRBD1 (5 bases). Germline values: CDR1 SGHRS, CDR2 YFSETQ. The CDR3 spans 15 residues. Trimming left V 0 bases short and J 8 bases short, with 12 bases between. For the CDR3, the DNA is TGCGCCAGCAGCTTGGATGGGGGGTGGGATTCACCCCTCCACTTT. It encodes CASSLDGGWDSPLHF.

The J gene is TRBJ2-3, the V gene TRBV7-8; TRBD2 matches 9 bases. CDR3 length: 16 amino acids. The germline V gene has CDR1 SGHVS and CDR2 FQNEAQ. The V and J ends lost 3 bases and 2 bases, in that order; junction bases with no gene match: 6. The CDR3, as DNA: TGTGCCAGCAGCTTTAGGACTAGCGTGTCCACAGATACGCAGTATTTT. Amino acid sequence: CASSFRTSVSTDTQYF.

This clone came up once. The CDR3, as DNA: TGCGCCAGCAGAATAAGGGACAGGGGGCGTGATACGCAGTATTTT. The encoded protein is CASRIRDRGRDTQYF. The rearrangement links TRBV4-1 to TRBJ2-3, with 12 bases aligning to TRBD1. The germline V gene encodes CDR1 MGHRA and CDR2 YSYEKL. CDR3 length equals 15 residues. The V gene end was trimmed by 6 bases and the J gene end by 6 bases; junction bases not matched to a gene: 7.

This chain links TRBV4-1 with TRBJ1-1, with a weak D call TRBD1 (5 bases). The germline V and J ends were trimmed by 1 base and 5 bases, with 17 bases remaining between them. Germline CDR1 and CDR2: MGHRA and YSYEKL. The length of the CDR3 is 16 residues. The chain's CDR3 is CASSQGGGARWTEAFF. CDR3 DNA: TGCGCCAGCAGCCAAGGGGGGGGAGCGAGGTGGACTGAAGCTTTCTTT.

CDR3 protein: CASSGQGQYYGYTF. CDR3 coding DNA: TGTGCCAGCAGTGGGCAGGGACAGTACTATGGCTACACCTTC. V usage is TRBV28 and J usage is TRBJ1-2; 7 nucleotides align to TRBD1. J was trimmed by 3 bases and V by 5 bases; bases with no gene match: 6. This CDR3 is built from 14 residues. Germline loops: CDR1 MDHEN, CDR2 SYDVKM.

The CDR3 spells CASKPGQGRYGYTF. The CDR3 DNA follows: TGTGCCAGCAAACCGGGACAGGGTCGCTATGGCTACACCTTC. The V and J genes are TRBV6-6 and TRBJ1-2; 9 nucleotides line up with TRBD1. The CDR3 has 14 amino acids. Germline lookup yields CDR1 MNHNY and CDR2 SVGAGI (reference sequence). The ends lost 7 bases at V and 4 bases at J; junction bases unmatched: 7.